This note documents a single T cell receptor beta chain sequence. This record belongs to a study of blood T cell repertoires in COVID-19. Germline values: CDR1 MGHRA, CDR2 YSYEKL. V lost 4 bases, J lost 0 bases, and 9 bases lay in between. The length of the CDR3 is 14 residues. Repertoires were generated with immunoSEQ multiplex PCR, while TCRdb's copy carries only in-frame clones and drops some. Here the sample spans 45,000 to 65,000 clones, roughly nine tenths being singletons. The sample consisted of peripheral blood. The source is a human donor in a cohort sampled during active COVID-19. This rearrangement joins TRBV4-1 to TRBJ1-1, with D possibly being TRBD1 (5 bases). CDR3 sequence (DNA): TGCGCCAGCAGCCGGGGGGAGGTGAACACTGAAGCTTTCTTT. Translated, it gives CASSRGEVNTEAFF.